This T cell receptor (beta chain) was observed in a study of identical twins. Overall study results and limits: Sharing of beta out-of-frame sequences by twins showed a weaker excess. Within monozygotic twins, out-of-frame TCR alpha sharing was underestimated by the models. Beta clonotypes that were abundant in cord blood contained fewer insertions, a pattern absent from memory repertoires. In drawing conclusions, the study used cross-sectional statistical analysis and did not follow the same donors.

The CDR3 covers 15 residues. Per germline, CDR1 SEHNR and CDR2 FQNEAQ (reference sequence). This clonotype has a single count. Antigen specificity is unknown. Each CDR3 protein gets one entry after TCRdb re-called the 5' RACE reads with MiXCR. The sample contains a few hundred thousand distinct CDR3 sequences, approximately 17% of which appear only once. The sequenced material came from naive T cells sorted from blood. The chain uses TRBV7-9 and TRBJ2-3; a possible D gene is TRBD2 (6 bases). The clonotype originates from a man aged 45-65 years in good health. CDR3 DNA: TGTGCAAGCGCGAAGGAGGGCATTCCCGGGGATACGCAGTATTTT. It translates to CASAKEGIPGDTQYF.